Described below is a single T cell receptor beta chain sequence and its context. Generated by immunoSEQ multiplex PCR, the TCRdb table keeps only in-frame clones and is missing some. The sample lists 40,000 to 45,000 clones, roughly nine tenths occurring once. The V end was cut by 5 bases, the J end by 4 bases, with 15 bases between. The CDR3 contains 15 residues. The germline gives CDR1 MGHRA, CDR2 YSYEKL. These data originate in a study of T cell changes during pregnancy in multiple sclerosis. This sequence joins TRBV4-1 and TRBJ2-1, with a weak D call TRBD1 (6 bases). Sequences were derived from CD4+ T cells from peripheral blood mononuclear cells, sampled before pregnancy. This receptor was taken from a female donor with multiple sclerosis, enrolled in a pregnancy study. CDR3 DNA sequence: TGCGCCAGCAGCTCACAGGGAGAAGGGTACAATGAGCAGTTCTTC. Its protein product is CASSSQGEGYNEQFF.